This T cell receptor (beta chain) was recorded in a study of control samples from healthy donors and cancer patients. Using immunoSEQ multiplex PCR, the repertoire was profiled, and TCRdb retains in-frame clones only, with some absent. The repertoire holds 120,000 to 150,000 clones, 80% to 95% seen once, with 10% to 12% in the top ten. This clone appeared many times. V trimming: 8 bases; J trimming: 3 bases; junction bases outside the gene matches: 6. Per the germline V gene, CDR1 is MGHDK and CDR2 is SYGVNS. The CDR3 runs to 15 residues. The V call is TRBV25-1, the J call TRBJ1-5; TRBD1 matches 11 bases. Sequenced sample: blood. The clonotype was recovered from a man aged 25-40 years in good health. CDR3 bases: TGTGCCAGCGGGGAGGGACAGGGGGACAATCAGCCCCAGCATTTT. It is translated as CASGEGQGDNQPQHF.